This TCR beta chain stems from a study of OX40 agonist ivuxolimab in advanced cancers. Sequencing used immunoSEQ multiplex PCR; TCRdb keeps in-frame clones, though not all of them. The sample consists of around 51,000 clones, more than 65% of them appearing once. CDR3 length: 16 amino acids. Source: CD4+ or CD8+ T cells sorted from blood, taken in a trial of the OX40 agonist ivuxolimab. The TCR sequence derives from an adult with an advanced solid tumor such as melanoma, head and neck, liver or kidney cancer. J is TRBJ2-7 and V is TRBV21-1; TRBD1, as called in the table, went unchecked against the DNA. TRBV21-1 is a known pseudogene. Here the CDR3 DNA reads TGTGCCAGCAGCAGATTACCGGGACAGGGTTACTACGAGCAGTACTTC. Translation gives CASSRLPGQGYYEQYF.